What follows are 14 T cell receptor beta chains derived from one specimen sequenced in a study of blood T cell repertoires in COVID-19. The method was immunoSEQ multiplex PCR; TCRdb's version includes in-frame clones alone and lacks a portion of them. The sample holds 150,000 to 170,000 clones, 91% seen once. Source material: peripheral blood. These receptors all stem from a middle-aged man with acute or convalescent COVID-19.

This rearrangement joins TRBV9 to TRBJ2-1, with D perhaps TRBD2 (5 bases). The CDR3 has 15 residues. Germline V gene sequence: CDR1 SGDLS, CDR2 YYNGEE. Trimming stripped 4 bases from V and 7 bases from J, with 18 bases between. CDR3 in DNA: TGTGCCAGCAGCCATCAACCGAAGCCGGGGAATGAGCAGTTCTTC. Translation gives CASSHQPKPGNEQFF.

The chain has TRBV5-4 and TRBJ1-6; the match to TRBD1 covers 7 bases. The CDR3 sequence is 13 residues long. CDR1 and CDR2 (germline): SGHNT, YYREEE (reference sequence). V gave up 6 bases and J gave up 8 bases; unmatched junction bases: 5. The CDR3 sequence is CASKRTGDSPLHF. The CDR3, as DNA: TGTGCCAGCAAAAGGACAGGAGATTCACCCCTCCACTTT.

The chain couples TRBV28 to TRBJ1-5; TRBD1 matches at 7 bases. CDR1 is MDHEN, CDR2 SYDVKM, per germline. The trim removed 8 bases at V and 6 bases at J, leaving 10 bases unmatched. The CDR3 totals 14 residues. CDR3 loop: CASARQGDRQPQHF. The CDR3 nucleotides read TGTGCCAGCGCCAGGCAGGGGGATCGTCAGCCCCAGCATTTT.

The chain uses TRBV2 and TRBJ1-5; tentative D call: TRBD1 (5 bases). V dropped 2 bases and J dropped 5 bases, with 13 bases sitting between them. The germline V gene has CDR1 SNHLY and CDR2 FYNNEI. CDR3 length equals 15 residues. CDR3 amino acids: CASSENAAGYQPQHF. CDR3 sequence (DNA): TGTGCCAGCAGTGAAAACGCGGCAGGGTATCAGCCCCAGCATTTT.

The rearrangement uses TRBV11-2 and TRBJ2-2, with 7 bases lining up with TRBD2. CDR3 size: 16 residues. Germline V gene sequence: CDR1 SGHAT, CDR2 FQNNGV. Trimming took 4 bases from V and 1 from J; bases not matched to a gene: 6. Here the CDR3 DNA reads TGTGCCAGCAGCTCCCCGGGAGGCCGGAACACCGGGGAGCTGTTTTTT. Its translation is CASSSPGGRNTGELFF.

The chain couples TRBV5-8 to TRBJ2-1; 11 nucleotides match TRBD2. V was pared by 3 bases and J by 4 bases, with 9 bases of the junction left unmatched. The CDR3 extends over 17 amino acids. The V gene's germline CDR1 is SGHTS and CDR2 YDEGEE. Written as DNA, the CDR3 is TGTGCCAGCAGCTGGACCGCTAGCGGGGGGACTTACAATGAGCAGTTCTTC. This gives the protein CASSWTASGGTYNEQFF. Using reference TRBV5-8 and TRBJ2-1 for the parts outside the CDR3, the full variable domain is EAGVTQSPTHLIKTRGQQATLRCSPISGHTSVYWYQQALGLGLQFLLWYDEGEERNRGNFPPRFSGRQFPNYSSELNVNALELEDSALYLCASSWTASGGTYNEQFFGPGTRLTVL.

This chain connects TRBV18 to TRBJ2-5; D might be TRBD1 (6 bases). The germline V gene has CDR1 KGHSH and CDR2 LQKENI. Trimming removed 5 bases from V and 4 bases from J, with 11 bases in between. This CDR3 has 13 amino acids. In nucleotides, the CDR3 is TGTGCCAGCTCATACAGGGAAGGAGAGACCCAGTACTTC. Amino acid sequence: CASSYREGETQYF.

The rearrangement joins TRBV3-1 (or the pseudogene TRBV3-2) to TRBJ2-7, with 8 positions matching TRBD2. Unmatched junction bases numbered 9, after V lost 4 bases and J lost 4 bases. Germline lookup yields CDR1 LGHDT and CDR2 YNNKEL (reference sequence). The length of the CDR3 is 15 residues. CDR3 region: CASSPRDGRGYEQYF. CDR3 nucleotides: TGTGCCAGCAGCCCTAGAGACGGGAGGGGGTACGAGCAGTACTTC.

The rearrangement uses TRBV5-8 and TRBJ2-5; TRBD2 matches 8 bases. With V trimmed by 5 bases and J by 0 bases, 6 bases remained unmatched. This CDR3 comprises 15 residues. CDR1 is SGHTS, CDR2 YDEGEE, per germline. Written as DNA, the CDR3 is TGTGCCAGCAGTGAAGGCGGGAGGAACCAAGAGACCCAGTACTTC. It is translated as CASSEGGRNQETQYF.

This clone is a singleton in its sample. This rearrangement joins TRBV28 to TRBJ2-4, with a weak D call TRBD2 (6 bases). The CDR3 is 13 amino acids. Trimming took 4 bases from V and 6 from J, leaving 10 bases between them. Germline lookup yields CDR1 MDHEN and CDR2 SYDVKM. The CDR3 nucleotides are TGTGCCAGCAGTTGGGGGGTCGGAAACATTCAGTACTTC. Its translation: CASSWGVGNIQYF.

V usage is TRBV19 and J usage is TRBJ1-2; tentative D call: TRBD1 (6 bases). Trimming cost V 4 bases and J 2 bases, with 14 bases left between them. From germline, CDR1 is LNHDA and CDR2 SQIVND (reference sequence). This CDR3 is 15 amino acids long. This CDR3 is CASSTHGQTNYGYTF. In DNA form, the CDR3 reads TGTGCCAGTAGTACCCACGGACAGACAAACTATGGCTACACCTTC.

This rearrangement joins TRBV27 to TRBJ2-7; D is unclear. The V gene lost 4 bases and the J gene lost 1 base, with 11 bases spanning the gap. This CDR3 spans 14 amino acids. The germline V gene encodes CDR1 MNHEY and CDR2 SMNVEV (reference sequence). The DNA for the CDR3 is TGTGCCAGCAGTTCGAACAGATTGTCCTACGAGCAGTACTTC. The encoded protein is CASSSNRLSYEQYF.

The rearrangement uses TRBV19 and TRBJ1-1; 7 bases are shared with TRBD1. V dropped 5 bases and J dropped 1; count of bases not matched to a gene: 10. The CDR3 contains 16 residues. Germline-derived CDR1 and CDR2 are LNHDA and SQIVND (reference sequence). CDR3 in DNA: TGTGCCAGTAGTGTCCGACAGGGAATCCAGAACACTGAAGCTTTCTTT. Translating gives CASSVRQGIQNTEAFF.

The chain has TRBV7-9 and TRBJ1-1; no firm D call. The CDR3 sequence is 12 residues long. Germline assignment: CDR1 SEHNR and CDR2 FQNEAQ (reference sequence). Trimming removed 7 bases from V and 8 bases from J, with 14 bases in between. This chain's CDR3 is CASTQTGLEAFF. The CDR3 region has the DNA TGTGCCAGCACCCAGACGGGGTTGGAAGCTTTCTTT.